This T cell receptor (beta chain) was obtained from a study of T-cell reconstitution after alpha-beta-depleted transplantation in children. Overall study results and limits: There were some patients whose high TCRbeta diversity at day 60 came from surviving recipient T cells and thymic progenitors. There were reportedly several hundred expanded graft clones from which alpha-beta T cells came about two months after transplant. T-cell counts and diversity at one year post-transplant came mainly from newly produced T cells.

Unique molecular identifiers were built into the TCRbeta library. MiXCR, applied by TCRdb to the PCR reads, yields one record per CDR3 protein. The sample lists some 300,000 distinct CDR3 sequences, just over 7.5% seen once, with approximately 9.6% in the top ten. V trimming: 6 bases; J trimming: 1 base; junction bases outside the gene matches: 4. CDR1 and CDR2 from the germline V gene are SQVTM and ANQGSEA. The CDR3 spans 15 residues. This clonotype was counted ten times or more. Its specificity is not known. This chain uses TRBV29-1 with TRBJ2-3, with TRBD2 matching over 13 bases. Sequenced material: peripheral blood, taken 360 days after TCRalphabeta/CD19-depleted stem cell transplant. The receptor was isolated from a female patient aged 2-9 years who had a stem cell transplant for Fanconi anemia, so the T cells may come from the graft donor. Here the CDR3 reads CSVKTSGRGTDTQYF. For the CDR3, the DNA is TGCAGCGTGAAAACTAGCGGGAGGGGCACAGATACGCAGTATTTT.